Included here is one T cell receptor (beta chain) sequence, with context. An input of roughly 0.45 to 1 ug of RNA was subjected to reverse transcription using random hexamers. An immunoSEQ multiplex PCR amplified TCR beta CDR3 over 54 Vbeta and 13 Jbeta. TCRdb called the immunoSEQ multiplex PCR reads again in MiXCR, with one record for every CDR3 protein. The sample contains 130,000 or so distinct CDR3 sequences, around 96% of which appear only once. CD8+ and CD4+ T cells from blood underwent TCR beta sequencing. Bulk CD8+ and CD4+ cells came from magnetic negative isolation; CD8+ TEMRA by FACS. These data are taken from a study of CD8 T cells in Susac syndrome. The V gene's germline CDR1 is LGHDT and CDR2 YNNKEL (reference sequence). CDR3 length: 15 amino acids. J lost 0 bases, V lost 4 bases, and 4 bases had no gene match.

J is TRBJ2-3 and V is TRBV3-1, with 7 bases that match TRBD1. The receptor was isolated from a human donor with multiple sclerosis. Input material: CD4+ T cells from PBMCs. The CDR3 is CASSPRQGSTDTQYF. Written as DNA, the CDR3 is TGTGCCAGCAGCCCGAGACAGGGTAGCACAGATACGCAGTATTTT.